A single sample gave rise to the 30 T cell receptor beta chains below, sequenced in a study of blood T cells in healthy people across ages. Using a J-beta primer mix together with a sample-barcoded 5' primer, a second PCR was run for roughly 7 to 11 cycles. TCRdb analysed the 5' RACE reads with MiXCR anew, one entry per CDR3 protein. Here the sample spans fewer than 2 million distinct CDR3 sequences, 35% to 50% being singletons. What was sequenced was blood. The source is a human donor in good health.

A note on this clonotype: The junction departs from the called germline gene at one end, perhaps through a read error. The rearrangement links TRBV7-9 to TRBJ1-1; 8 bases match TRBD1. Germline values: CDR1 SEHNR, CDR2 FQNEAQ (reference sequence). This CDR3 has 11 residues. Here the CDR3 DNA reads TGTGCCAGCGGCTTAACAGGGGGAGCTTTCTTT. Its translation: CASGLTGGAFF.

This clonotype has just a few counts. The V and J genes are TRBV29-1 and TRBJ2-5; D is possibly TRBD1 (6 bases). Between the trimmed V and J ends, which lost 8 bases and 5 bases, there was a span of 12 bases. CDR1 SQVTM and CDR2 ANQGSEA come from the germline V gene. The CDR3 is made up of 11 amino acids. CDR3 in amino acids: CSLGTYETQYF. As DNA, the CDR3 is TGCAGCCTCGGGACATACGAGACCCAGTACTTC.

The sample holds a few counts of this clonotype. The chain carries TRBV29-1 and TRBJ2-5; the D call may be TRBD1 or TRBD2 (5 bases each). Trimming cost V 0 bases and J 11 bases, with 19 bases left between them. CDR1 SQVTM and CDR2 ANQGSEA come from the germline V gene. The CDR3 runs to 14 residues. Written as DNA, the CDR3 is TGCAGCGTTGAAGAAGGGGAGACGGGTAGGAAACAGTACTTC. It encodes CSVEEGETGRKQYF. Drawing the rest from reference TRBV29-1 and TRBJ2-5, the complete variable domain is SAVISQKPSRDICQRGTSLTIQCQVDSQVTMMFWYRQQPGQSLTLIATANQGSEATYESGFVIDKFPISRPNLTFSTLTVSNMSPEDSSIYLCSVEEGETGRKQYFGPGTRLLVL.

The CDR3 nucleotides read TGTGCCAGCAGCCAGGGCAGGTCATCTTCGGGATATGAGCAGTTCTTC. Amino acid sequence: CASSQGRSSSGYEQFF. V is TRBV4-2 and J is TRBJ2-1; maybe TRBD2 (5 bases). The CDR3 contains 16 residues. Trimming took 3 bases from V and 8 from J, leaving 20 bases between them. Per germline, CDR1 LGHNA and CDR2 YNFKEQ.

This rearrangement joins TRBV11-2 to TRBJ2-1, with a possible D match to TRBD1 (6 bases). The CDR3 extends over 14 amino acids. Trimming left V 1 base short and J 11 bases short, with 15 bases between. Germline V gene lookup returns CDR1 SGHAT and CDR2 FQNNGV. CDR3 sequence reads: CASSLVVRQGQQFF. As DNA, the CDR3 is TGTGCCAGCAGCTTAGTCGTACGGCAGGGGCAGCAGTTCTTC.

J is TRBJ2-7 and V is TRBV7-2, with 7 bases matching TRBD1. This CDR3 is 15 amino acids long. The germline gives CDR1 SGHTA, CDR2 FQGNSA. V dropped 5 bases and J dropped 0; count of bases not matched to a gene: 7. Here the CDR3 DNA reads TGTGCCAGCAGCCGAACAGGGGCTAGCTCCTACGAGCAGTACTTC. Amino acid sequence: CASSRTGASSYEQYF.

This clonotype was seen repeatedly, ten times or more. In DNA, the CDR3 is TGTGCCAGCAGTCCGACAGGCCGCTCCTACGAGCAGTACTTC. It specifies CASSPTGRSYEQYF. The V call is TRBV12-3 or TRBV12-4, the J call TRBJ2-7; tentatively, D is TRBD1 (6 bases). Trimming cost V 5 bases and J 0 bases, with 11 bases left between them. This CDR3 comprises 14 residues.

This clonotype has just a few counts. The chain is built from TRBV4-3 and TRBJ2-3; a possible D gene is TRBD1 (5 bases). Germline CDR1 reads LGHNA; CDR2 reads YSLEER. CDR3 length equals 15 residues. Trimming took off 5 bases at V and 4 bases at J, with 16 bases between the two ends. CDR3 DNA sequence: TGCGCCAGCAGCTCTCAGACACAAGGGGCAGATACGCAGTATTTT. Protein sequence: CASSSQTQGADTQYF.

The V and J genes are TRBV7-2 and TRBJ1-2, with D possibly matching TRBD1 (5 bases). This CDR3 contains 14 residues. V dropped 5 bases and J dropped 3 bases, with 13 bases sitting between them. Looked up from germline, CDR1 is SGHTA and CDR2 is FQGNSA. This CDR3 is CASSPQGDDYGYTF. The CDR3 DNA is TGTGCCAGCAGCCCCCAGGGCGACGACTATGGCTACACCTTC.

This CDR3 reads CASSLARTLSGANVLTF. The DNA of the CDR3 is TGTGCCAGCAGCTTGGCCAGGACCCTCTCTGGGGCCAACGTCCTGACTTTC. The V call is TRBV5-8, the J call TRBJ2-6; the D is unclear. Germline assignment: CDR1 SGHTS and CDR2 YDEGEE. Trimming stripped 0 bases from V and 0 bases from J, with 10 bases between. This CDR3 has 17 amino acids.

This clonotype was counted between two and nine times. The DNA of the CDR3 is TGCGCCAGCAGCCAAGGAAGCGGGTCCTACGAGCAGTACTTC. Protein sequence: CASSQGSGSYEQYF. The V gene is TRBV4-1, the J gene TRBJ2-7, with TRBD2 as a possible D gene (6 bases). Germline CDR1 reads MGHRA; CDR2 reads YSYEKL. This CDR3 is 14 amino acids long. V was shortened by 1 base and J by 1 base, with 8 bases between the two germline ends.

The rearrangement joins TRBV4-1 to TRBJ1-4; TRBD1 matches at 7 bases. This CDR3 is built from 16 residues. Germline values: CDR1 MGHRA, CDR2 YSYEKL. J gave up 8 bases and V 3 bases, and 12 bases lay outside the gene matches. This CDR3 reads CASSQVVDRAGEKLFF. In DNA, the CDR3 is TGCGCCAGCAGCCAGGTCGTTGACAGGGCGGGGGAAAAACTGTTTTTT.

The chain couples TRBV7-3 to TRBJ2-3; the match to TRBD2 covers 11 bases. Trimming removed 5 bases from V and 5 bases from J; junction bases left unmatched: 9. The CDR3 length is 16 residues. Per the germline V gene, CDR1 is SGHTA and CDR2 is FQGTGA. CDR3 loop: CASSTIAGGPGDTQYF. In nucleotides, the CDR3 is TGTGCCAGCAGCACAATAGCGGGGGGGCCCGGAGATACGCAGTATTTT.

This CDR3 is CSVAPRGGGETQYF. DNA for the CDR3: TGCAGCGTTGCACCTAGAGGGGGGGGAGAGACCCAGTACTTC. The chain recombines TRBV29-1 with TRBJ2-5; D is possibly TRBD2 (7 bases). The ends were cut back, 4 bases at V and 4 bases at J, with 16 bases in the middle. The CDR3 covers 14 residues. Germline V gives CDR1 SQVTM, CDR2 ANQGSEA. The variable domain in full, with the rest retrieved from reference TRBV29-1 and TRBJ2-5, is SAVISQKPSRDICQRGTSLTIQCQVDSQVTMMFWYRQQPGQSLTLIATANQGSEATYESGFVIDKFPISRPNLTFSTLTVSNMSPEDSSIYLCSVAPRGGGETQYFGPGTRLLVL.

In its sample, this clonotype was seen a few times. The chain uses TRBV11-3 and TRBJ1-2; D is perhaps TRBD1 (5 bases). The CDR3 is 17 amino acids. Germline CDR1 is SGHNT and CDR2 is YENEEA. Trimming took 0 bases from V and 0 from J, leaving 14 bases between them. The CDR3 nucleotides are TGTGCCAGCAGCTTAGATGGGGGGACCCAAACTAACTATGGCTACACCTTC. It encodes CASSLDGGTQTNYGYTF. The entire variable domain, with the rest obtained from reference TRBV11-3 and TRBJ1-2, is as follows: EAGVVQSPRYKIIEKKQPVAFWCNPISGHNTLYWYLQNLGQGPELLIRYENEEAVDDSQLPKDRFSAERLKGVDSTLKIQPAELGDSAVYLCASSLDGGTQTNYGYTFGSGTRLTVV.

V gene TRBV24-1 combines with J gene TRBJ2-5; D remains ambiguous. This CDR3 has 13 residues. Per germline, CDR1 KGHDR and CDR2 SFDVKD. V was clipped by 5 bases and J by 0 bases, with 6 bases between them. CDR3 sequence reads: CATSGSHQETQYF. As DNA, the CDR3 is TGTGCCACCAGTGGCAGTCACCAAGAGACCCAGTACTTC.

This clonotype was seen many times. CDR3 sequence reads: CSVGGPYEQFF. CDR3 DNA sequence: TGCAGCGTCGGGGGGCCATATGAGCAGTTCTTC. This sequence joins TRBV29-1 and TRBJ2-1, with a possible D match to TRBD2 (7 bases). Trimming cost V 6 bases and J 8 bases, with 11 bases left between them. This CDR3 spans 11 amino acids. Germline assignment: CDR1 SQVTM and CDR2 ANQGSEA.

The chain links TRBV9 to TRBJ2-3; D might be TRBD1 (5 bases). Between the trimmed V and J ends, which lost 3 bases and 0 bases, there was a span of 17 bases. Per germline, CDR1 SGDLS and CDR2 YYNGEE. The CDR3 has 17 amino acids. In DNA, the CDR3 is TGTGCCAGCAGCGGCGATGTCAGACAGACTAGCACAGATACGCAGTATTTT. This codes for CASSGDVRQTSTDTQYF.

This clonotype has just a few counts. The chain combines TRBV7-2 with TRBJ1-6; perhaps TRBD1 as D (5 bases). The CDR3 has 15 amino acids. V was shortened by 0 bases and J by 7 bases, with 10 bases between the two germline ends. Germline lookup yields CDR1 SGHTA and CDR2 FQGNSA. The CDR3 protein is CASSLAIGTNSPLHF. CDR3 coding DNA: TGTGCCAGCAGCTTAGCGATAGGGACGAATTCACCCCTCCACTTT.

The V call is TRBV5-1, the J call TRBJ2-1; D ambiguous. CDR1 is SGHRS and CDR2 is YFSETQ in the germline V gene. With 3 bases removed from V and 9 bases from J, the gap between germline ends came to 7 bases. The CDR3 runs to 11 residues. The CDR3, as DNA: TGCGCCAGCAGCTGGCAGAGTGAGCAGTTCTTC. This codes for CASSWQSEQFF.

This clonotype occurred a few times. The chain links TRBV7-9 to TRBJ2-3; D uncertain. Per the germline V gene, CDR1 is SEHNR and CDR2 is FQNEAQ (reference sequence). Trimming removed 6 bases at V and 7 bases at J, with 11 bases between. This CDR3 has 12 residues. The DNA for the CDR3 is TGTGCCAGCAGGGGGTTTCGAAATACGCAGTATTTT. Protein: CASRGFRNTQYF.

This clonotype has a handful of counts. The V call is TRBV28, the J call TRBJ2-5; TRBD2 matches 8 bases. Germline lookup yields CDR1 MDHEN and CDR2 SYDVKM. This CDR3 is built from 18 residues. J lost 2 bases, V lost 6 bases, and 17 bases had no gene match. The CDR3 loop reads CASSSARAAGALQETQYF. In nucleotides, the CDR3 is TGTGCCAGCAGCTCCGCACGAGCAGCGGGGGCTTTGCAAGAGACCCAGTACTTC.

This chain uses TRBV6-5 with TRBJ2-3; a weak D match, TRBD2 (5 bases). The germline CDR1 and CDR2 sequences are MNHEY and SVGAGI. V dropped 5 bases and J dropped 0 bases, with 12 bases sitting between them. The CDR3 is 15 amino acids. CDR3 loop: CASSISRGSTDTQYF. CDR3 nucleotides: TGTGCCAGCAGTATATCCCGCGGGAGCACAGATACGCAGTATTTT.

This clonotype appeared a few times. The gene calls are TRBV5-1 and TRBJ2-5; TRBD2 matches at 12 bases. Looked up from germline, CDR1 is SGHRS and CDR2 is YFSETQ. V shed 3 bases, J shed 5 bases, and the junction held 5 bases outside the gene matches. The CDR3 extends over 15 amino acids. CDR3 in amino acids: CASSSGLAGMETQYF. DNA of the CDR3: TGCGCCAGCAGCTCAGGACTAGCGGGGATGGAGACCCAGTACTTC.

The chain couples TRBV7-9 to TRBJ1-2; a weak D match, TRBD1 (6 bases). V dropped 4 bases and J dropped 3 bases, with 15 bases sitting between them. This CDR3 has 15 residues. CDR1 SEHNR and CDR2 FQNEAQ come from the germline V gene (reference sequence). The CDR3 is CASSSRRAGDYGYTF. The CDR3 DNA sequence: TGTGCCAGCAGCTCCCGCAGGGCAGGGGACTATGGCTACACCTTC.

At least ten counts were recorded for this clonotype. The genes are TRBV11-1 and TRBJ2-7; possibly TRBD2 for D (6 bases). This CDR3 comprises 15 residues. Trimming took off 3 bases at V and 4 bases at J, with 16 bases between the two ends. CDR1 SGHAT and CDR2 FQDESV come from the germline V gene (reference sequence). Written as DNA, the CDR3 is TGTGCCAGCAGCTTGGGTCTGGAGGGTCCATACGAGCAGTACTTC. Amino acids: CASSLGLEGPYEQYF.

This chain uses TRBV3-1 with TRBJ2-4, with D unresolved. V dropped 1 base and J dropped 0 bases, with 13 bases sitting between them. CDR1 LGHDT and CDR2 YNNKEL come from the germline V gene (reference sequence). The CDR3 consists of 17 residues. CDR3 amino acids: CASSQGSMKLAKNIQYF. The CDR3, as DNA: TGTGCCAGCAGCCAAGGGTCTATGAAGCTAGCCAAAAACATTCAGTACTTC.

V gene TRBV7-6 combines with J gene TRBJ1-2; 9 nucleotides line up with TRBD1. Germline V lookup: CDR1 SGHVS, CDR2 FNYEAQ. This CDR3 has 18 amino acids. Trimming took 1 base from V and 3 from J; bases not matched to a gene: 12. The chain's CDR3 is CASSLGVAGTGRYYGYTF. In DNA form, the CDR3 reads TGTGCCAGCAGCTTAGGTGTTGCCGGGACAGGGAGATACTATGGCTACACCTTC.

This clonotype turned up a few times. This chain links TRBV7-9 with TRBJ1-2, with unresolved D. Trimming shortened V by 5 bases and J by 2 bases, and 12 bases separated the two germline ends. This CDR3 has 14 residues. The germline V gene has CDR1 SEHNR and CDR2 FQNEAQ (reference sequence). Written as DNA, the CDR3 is TGTGCCAGCAGCCCCAGCAATCGAAACTATGGCTACACCTTC. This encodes CASSPSNRNYGYTF.

In DNA form, the CDR3 reads TGTGCCAGCAGATCCGGGACAACACGCGCAGGGGAGCAGTACTTC. It codes for CASRSGTTRAGEQYF. The V and J genes are TRBV11-1 and TRBJ2-7; the D gene is possibly TRBD1 (6 bases). V was shortened by 6 bases and J by 7 bases, with 22 bases between the two germline ends. The CDR3 is 15 residues long. Germline CDR1 reads SGHAT; CDR2 reads FQDESV (reference sequence).